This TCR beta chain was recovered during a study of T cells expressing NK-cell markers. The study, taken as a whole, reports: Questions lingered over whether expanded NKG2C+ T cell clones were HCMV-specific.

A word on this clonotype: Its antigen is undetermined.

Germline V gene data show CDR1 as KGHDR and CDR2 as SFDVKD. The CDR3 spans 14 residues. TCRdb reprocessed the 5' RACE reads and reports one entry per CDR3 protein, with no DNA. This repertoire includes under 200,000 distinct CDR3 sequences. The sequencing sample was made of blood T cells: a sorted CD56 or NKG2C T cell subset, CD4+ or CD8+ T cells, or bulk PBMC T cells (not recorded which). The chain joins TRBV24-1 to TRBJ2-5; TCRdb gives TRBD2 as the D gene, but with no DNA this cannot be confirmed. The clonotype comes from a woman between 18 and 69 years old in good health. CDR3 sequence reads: CATSATTSKETQYF.